This record covers a single TCR beta chain. One end of the junction varies from germline; a read error may be responsible. Participant-given clinical history determined each cohort assignment. These data are taken from a study of blood T cell repertoires in COVID-19. The CDR3 has 16 residues. The germline CDR1 and CDR2 sequences are ENHRY and SYGVKD. Clones were read by immunoSEQ multiplex PCR, and TCRdb kept only the in-frame ones, dropping some. The sample holds 150,000 to 200,000 clones; 82% are singletons and the top ten take about 5%. This TCR came from a woman aged 60-70 years with acute COVID-19. The chain has TRBV10-3 and TRBJ1-1; 7 bases match TRBD1. Sequenced: PBMCs or T cells enriched from blood (not recorded which). The CDR3 loop reads CAVRRDEGAGGTEAFF. The CDR3 nucleotides read TGTGCCGTCAGGAGAGATGAGGGGGCGGGGGGCACTGAAGCTTTCTTT.